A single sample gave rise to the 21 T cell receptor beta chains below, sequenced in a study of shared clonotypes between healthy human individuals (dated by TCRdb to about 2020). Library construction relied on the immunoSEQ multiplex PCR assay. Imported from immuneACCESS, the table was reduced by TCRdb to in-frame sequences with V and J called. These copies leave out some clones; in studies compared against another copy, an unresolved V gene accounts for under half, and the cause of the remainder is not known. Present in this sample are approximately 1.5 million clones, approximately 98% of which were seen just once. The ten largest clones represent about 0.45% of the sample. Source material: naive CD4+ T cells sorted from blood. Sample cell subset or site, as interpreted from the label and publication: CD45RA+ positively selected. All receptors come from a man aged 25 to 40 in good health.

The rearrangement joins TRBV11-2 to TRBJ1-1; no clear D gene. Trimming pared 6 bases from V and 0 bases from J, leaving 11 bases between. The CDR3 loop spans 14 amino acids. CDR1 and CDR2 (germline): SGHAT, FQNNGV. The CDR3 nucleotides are TGTGCCAGCAGGGGAGGGCAGCTGAACACTGAAGCTTTCTTT. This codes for CASRGGQLNTEAFF.

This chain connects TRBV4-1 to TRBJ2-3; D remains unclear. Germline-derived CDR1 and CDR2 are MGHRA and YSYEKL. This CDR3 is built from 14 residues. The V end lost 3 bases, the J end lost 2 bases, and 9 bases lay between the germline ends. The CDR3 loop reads CASSQERFTDTQYF. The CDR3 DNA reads TGCGCCAGCAGCCAGGAGCGTTTCACAGATACGCAGTATTTT.

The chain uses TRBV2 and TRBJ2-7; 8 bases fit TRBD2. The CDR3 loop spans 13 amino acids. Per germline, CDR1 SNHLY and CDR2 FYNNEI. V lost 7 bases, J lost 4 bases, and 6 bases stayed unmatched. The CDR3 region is CASIQTSVYEQYF. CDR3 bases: TGTGCCAGCATTCAGACTAGCGTATACGAGCAGTACTTC.

The CDR3 region is CSVLGLAGVGYNEQFF. The CDR3 DNA follows: TGCAGCGTTCTCGGACTAGCGGGAGTCGGGTACAATGAGCAGTTCTTC. V gene TRBV29-1 combines with J gene TRBJ2-1, with 13 bases lining up with TRBD2. With 5 bases clipped from V and 4 bases from J, the junction kept 8 bases outside the gene matches. Germline V CDR1 and CDR2: SQVTM, ANQGSEA. The CDR3 loop spans 16 amino acids.

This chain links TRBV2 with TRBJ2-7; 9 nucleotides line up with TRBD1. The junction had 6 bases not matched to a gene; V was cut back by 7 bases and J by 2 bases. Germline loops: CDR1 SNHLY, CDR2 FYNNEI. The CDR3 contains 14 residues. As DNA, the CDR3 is TGTGCCAGCACCACGGACAGGGGCACCTACGAGCAGTACTTC. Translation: CASTTDRGTYEQYF. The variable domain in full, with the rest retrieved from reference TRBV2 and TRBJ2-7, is EPEVTQTPSHQVTQMGQEVILRCVPISNHLYFYWYRQILGQKVEFLVSFYNNEISEKSEIFDDQFSVERPDGSNFTLKIRSTKLEDSAMYFCASTTDRGTYEQYFGPGTRLTVT.

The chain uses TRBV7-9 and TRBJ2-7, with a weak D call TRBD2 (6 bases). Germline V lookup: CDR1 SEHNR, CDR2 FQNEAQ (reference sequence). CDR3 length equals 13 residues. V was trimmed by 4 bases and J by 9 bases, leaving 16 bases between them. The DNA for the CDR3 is TGTGCCAGCAGCTCCAACGGGGAGGATCTGCAGTACTTC. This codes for CASSSNGEDLQYF.

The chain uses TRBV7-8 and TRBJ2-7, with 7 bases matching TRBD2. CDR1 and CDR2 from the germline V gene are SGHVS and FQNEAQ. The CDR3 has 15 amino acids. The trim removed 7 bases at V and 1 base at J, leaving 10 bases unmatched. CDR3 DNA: TGTGCCAGCACCCCGGGGGGAGGATTTTCCTACGAGCAGTACTTC. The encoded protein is CASTPGGGFSYEQYF.

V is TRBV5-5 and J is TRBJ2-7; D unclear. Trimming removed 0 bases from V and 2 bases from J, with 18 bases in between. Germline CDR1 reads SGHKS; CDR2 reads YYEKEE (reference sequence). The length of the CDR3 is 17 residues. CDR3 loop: CASSLGHLSGGTYEQYF. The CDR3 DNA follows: TGTGCCAGCAGCTTGGGTCACCTCTCTGGCGGAACCTACGAGCAGTACTTC.

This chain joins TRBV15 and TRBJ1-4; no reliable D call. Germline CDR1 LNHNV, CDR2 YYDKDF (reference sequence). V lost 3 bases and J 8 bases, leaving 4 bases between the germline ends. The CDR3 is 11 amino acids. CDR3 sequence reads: CATSRKEKLFF. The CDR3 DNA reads TGTGCCACCAGCAGGAAAGAAAAACTGTTTTTT.

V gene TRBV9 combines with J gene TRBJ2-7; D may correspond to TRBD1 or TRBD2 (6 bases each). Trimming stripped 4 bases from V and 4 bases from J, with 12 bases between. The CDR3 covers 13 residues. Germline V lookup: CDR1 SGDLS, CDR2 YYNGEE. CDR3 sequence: CASSRGDVYEQYF. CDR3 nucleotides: TGTGCCAGCAGCAGGGGGGACGTGTACGAGCAGTACTTC.

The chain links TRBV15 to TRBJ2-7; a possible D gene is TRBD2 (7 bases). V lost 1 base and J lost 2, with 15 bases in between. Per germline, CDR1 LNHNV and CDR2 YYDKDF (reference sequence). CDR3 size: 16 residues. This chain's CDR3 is CATSRGPGGQAYEQYF. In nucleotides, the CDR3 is TGTGCCACCAGCAGAGGCCCCGGGGGGCAGGCCTACGAGCAGTACTTC.

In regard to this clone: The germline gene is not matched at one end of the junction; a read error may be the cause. CDR3 loop: CASRLALYNEQFF. Here the CDR3 DNA reads TGTGCCAGCAGGTTGGCGTTGTACAATGAGCAGTTCTTC. The J gene is TRBJ2-1, the V gene TRBV5-5; D is ambiguous. CDR1 is SGHKS and CDR2 is YYEKEE in the germline V gene (reference sequence). The CDR3 length is 13 residues.

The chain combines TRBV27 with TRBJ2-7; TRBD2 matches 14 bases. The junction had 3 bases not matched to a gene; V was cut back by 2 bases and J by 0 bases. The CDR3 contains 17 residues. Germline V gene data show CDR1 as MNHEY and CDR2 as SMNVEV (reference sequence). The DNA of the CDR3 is TGTGCCAGCAGTTTAGTGGGGACTAGCGGGAGCTCCTACGAGCAGTACTTC. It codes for CASSLVGTSGSSYEQYF.

The CDR3 DNA is TGTGCCAGCAGTAATGGAGCCCACCCTGGCGAGACCCAGTACTTC. Amino acids: CASSNGAHPGETQYF. This chain uses TRBV6-6 with TRBJ2-5; D gene unclear. Trimming took 5 bases from V and 5 from J, leaving 18 bases between them. Germline assignment: CDR1 MNHNY and CDR2 SVGAGI (reference sequence). CDR3 size: 15 residues.

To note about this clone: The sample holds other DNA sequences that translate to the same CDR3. The CDR3 bases are TGTGCCAGCTCACCCCTTAGCCTGGCCAAAAACATTCAGTACTTC. Protein sequence: CASSPLSLAKNIQYF. The chain is built from TRBV18 and TRBJ2-4; D call uncertain. The germline V gene has CDR1 KGHSH and CDR2 LQKENI. With 3 bases removed from V and 1 base from J, the gap between germline ends came to 10 bases. The CDR3 extends over 15 amino acids. The whole variable domain, remainder taken from reference TRBV18 and TRBJ2-4, is NAGVMQNPRHLVRRRGQEARLRCSPMKGHSHVYWYRQLPEEGLKFMVYLQKENIIDESGMPKERFSAEFPKEGPSILRIQQVVRGDSAAYFCASSPLSLAKNIQYFGAGTRLSVL.

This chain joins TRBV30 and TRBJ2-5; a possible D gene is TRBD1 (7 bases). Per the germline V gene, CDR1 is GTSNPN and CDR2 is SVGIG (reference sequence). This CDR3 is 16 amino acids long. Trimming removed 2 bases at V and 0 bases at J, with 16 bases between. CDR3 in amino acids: CAWSRHRRGHQETQYF. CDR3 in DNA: TGTGCCTGGAGTCGTCATCGGAGGGGGCACCAAGAGACCCAGTACTTC.

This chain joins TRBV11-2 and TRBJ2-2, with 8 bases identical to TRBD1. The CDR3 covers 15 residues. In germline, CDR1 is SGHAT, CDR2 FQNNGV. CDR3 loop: CASPQGATYTGELFF. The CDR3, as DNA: TGTGCTTCACCCCAGGGGGCCACATACACCGGGGAGCTGTTTTTT.

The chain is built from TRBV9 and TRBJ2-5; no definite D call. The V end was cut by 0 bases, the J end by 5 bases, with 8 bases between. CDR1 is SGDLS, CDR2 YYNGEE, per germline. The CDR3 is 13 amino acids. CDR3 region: CASSVAFGETQYF. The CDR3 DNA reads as TGTGCCAGCAGCGTAGCTTTCGGGGAGACCCAGTACTTC.

As DNA, the CDR3 is TGTGCCAGCAGCTTACCCCTAGCGGGAGGAAACAATGAGCAGTTCTTC. As protein: CASSLPLAGGNNEQFF. The chain carries TRBV7-9 and TRBJ2-1, with TRBD2 identical over 11 bases. Unmatched junction bases numbered 5, after V lost 2 bases and J lost 5 bases. The CDR3 contains 16 residues. Germline V gene sequence: CDR1 SEHNR, CDR2 FQNEAQ (reference sequence).

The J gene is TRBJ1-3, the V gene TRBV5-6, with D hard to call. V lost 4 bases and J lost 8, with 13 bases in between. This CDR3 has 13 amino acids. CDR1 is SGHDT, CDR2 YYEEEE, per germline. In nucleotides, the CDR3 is TGTGCCAGCAGCCTCATCGGTACCCACACCATATATTTT. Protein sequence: CASSLIGTHTIYF.

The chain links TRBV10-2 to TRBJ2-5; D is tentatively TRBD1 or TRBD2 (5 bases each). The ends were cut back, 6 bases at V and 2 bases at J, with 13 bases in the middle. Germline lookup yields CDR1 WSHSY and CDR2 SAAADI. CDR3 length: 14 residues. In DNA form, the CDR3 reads TGCGCCAGCAGGGGACCCCAGCAACAAGAGACCCAGTACTTC. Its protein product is CASRGPQQQETQYF.